This TCR beta chain was identified in a study of T cell repertoires in cytomegalovirus infection. Study as a whole: Public TCR beta signatures marked donors with CMV infection and the matching HLA.

V lost 0 bases and J lost 3, with 11 bases in between. The CDR3 runs 15 residues. Germline CDR1 is SGHTA and CDR2 is FQGNSA. One entry per CDR3 protein, called by TCRdb with MiXCR from the reads. The sample records some 600,000 distinct CDR3 sequences, approximately 25% being singletons. This clonotype appeared many times. The gene calls are TRBV7-2 and TRBJ1-1, with D possibly TRBD1 on 6 matching bases. Sequenced input: CD8+ T cells from PBMCs. The TCR was taken from a human donor in good health (CMV status not recorded). Some clones in this sample may be carry-over from other donors' samples. In DNA form, the CDR3 reads TGTGCCAGCAGCTTAGCGTGGGGGGCGTACACTGAAGCTTTCTTT. It encodes CASSLAWGAYTEAFF.